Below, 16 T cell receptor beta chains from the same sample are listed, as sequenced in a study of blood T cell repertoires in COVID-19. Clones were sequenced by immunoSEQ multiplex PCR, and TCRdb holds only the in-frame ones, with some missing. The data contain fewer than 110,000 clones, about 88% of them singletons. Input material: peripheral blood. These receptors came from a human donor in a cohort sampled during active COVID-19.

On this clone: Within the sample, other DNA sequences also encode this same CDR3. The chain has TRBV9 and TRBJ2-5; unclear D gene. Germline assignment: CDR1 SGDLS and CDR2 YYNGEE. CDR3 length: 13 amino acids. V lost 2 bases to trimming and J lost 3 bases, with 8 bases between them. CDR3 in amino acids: CASSVGSEETQYF. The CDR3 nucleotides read TGTGCCAGCAGCGTCGGGTCGGAAGAGACCCAGTACTTC.

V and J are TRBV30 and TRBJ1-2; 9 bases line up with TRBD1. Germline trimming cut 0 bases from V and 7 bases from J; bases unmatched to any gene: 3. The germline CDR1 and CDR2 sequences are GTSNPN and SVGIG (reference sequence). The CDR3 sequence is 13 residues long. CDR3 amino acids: CAWSVRTGAGYTF. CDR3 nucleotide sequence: TGTGCCTGGAGTGTTCGGACAGGGGCTGGCTACACCTTC.

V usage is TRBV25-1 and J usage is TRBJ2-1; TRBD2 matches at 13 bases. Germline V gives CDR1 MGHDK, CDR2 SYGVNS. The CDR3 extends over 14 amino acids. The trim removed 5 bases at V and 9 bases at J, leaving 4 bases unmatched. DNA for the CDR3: TGTGCCAGCAGTACTAGCGGGAGGGTAGGTGAGCAGTTCTTC. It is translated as CASSTSGRVGEQFF.

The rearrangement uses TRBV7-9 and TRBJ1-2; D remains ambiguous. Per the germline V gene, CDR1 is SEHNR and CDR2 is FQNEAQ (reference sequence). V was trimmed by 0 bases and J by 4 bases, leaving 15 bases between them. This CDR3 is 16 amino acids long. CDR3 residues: CASSLAIREGTYGYTF. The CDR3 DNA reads TGTGCCAGCAGCTTAGCGATTAGGGAGGGAACCTATGGCTACACCTTC. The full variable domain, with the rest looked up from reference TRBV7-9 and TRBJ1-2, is DTGVSQNPRHKITKRGQNVTFRCDPISEHNRLYWYRQTLGQGPEFLTYFQNEAQLEKSRLLSDRFSAERPKGSFSTLEIQRTEQGDSAMYLCASSLAIREGTYGYTFGSGTRLTVV.

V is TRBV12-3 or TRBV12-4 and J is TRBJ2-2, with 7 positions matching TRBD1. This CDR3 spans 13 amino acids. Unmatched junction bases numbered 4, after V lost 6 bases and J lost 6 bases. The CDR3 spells CASRPGGPGELFF. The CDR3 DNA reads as TGTGCCAGCAGGCCAGGGGGACCCGGGGAGCTGTTTTTT.

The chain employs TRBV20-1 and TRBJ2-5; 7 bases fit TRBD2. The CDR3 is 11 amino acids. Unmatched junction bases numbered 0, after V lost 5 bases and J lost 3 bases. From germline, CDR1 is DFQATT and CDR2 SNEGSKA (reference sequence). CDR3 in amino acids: CSAAGEETQYF. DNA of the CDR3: TGCAGTGCTGCGGGAGAAGAGACCCAGTACTTC.

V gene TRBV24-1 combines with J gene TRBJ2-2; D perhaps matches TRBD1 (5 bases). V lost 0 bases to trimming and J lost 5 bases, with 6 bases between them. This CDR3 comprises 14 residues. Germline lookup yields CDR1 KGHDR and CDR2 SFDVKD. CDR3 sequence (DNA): TGTGCCACCAGTGATTTGCCAGGGACCGGGGAGCTGTTTTTT. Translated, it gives CATSDLPGTGELFF.

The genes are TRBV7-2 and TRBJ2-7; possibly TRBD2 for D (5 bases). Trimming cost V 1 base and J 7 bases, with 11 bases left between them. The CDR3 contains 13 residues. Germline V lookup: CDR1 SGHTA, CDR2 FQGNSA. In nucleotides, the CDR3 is TGTGCCAGCAGCTTAGATTACGGCGGGGAGCAGTACTTC. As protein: CASSLDYGGEQYF.

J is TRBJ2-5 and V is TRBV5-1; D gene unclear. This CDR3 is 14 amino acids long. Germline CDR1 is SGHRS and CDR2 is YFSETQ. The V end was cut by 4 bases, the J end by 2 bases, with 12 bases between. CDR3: CASSGAGSQETQYF. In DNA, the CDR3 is TGCGCCAGCAGCGGAGCCGGGTCACAAGAGACCCAGTACTTC.

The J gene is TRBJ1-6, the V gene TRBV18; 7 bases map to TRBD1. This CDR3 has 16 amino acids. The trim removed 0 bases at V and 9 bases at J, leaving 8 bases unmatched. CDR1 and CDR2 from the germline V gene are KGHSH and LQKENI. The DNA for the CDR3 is TGTGCCAGCTCACCACCATCGACAGGGACTCGTTCACCCCTCCACTTT. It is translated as CASSPPSTGTRSPLHF.

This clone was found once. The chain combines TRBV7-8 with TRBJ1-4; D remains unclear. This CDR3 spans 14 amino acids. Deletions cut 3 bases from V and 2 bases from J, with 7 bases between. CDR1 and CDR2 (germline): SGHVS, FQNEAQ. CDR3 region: CASSFDKTNEKLFF. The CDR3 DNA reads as TGTGCCAGCAGCTTCGACAAGACTAATGAAAAACTGTTTTTT.

CDR3 in DNA: TGTGCCAGCTGCCGGGAGAACACTGAAGCTTTCTTT. This gives the protein CASCRENTEAFF. V usage is TRBV6-5 and J usage is TRBJ1-1; D remains ambiguous. CDR3 length: 12 amino acids. The germline V gene encodes CDR1 MNHEY and CDR2 SVGAGI. V lost 8 bases to trimming and J lost 1 base, with 8 bases between them.

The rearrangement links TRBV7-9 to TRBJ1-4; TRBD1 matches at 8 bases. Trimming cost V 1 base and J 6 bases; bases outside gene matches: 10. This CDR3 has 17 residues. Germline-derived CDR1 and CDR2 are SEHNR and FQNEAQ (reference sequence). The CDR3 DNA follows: TGTGCCAGCAGCTTAGTACCCGGACAGGGCGGGGATGAAAAACTGTTTTTT. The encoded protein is CASSLVPGQGGDEKLFF.

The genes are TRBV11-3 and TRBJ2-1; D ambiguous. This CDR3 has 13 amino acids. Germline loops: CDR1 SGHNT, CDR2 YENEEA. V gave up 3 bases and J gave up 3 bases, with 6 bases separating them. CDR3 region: CASSFHSYNEQFF. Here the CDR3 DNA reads TGTGCCAGCAGCTTCCACAGCTACAATGAGCAGTTCTTC.

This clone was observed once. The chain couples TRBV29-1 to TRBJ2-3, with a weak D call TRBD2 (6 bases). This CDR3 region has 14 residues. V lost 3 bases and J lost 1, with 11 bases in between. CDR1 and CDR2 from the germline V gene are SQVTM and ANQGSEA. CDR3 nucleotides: TGCAGCGTTGACAGGCGGGAAGGCACAGATACGCAGTATTTT. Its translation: CSVDRREGTDTQYF.

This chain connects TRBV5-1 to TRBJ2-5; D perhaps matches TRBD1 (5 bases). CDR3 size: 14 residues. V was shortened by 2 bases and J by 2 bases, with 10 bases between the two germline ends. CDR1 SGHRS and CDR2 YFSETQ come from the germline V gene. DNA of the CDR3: TGCGCCAGCAGCTTTGGTAGGGGACAAGAGACCCAGTACTTC. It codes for CASSFGRGQETQYF.